The rows below give T cell receptor beta chains drawn from one sample of a study of T cells in Graves' hyperthyroidism and ophthalmopathy. TCRdb reanalysed the multiplex PCR reads using MiXCR and keeps one entry per CDR3 protein. Here the sample spans approximately 370,000 distinct CDR3 sequences, about a sixth being singletons. Material: blood. Every receptor here comes from a woman younger than 45 with Graves' hyperthyroidism that later progressed to Graves' ophthalmopathy. CDR3s include the opening cysteine and the closing phenylalanine or tryptophan. A D gene is named only where the DNA matches it firmly. Some rows have no size entry. The others give once, few or many, or a class for an expanded clone.

j_gene | len | abundance | v_gene | d_gene | CDR3nt | CDR3aa
TRBJ2-5 | 14 | many | TRBV2 | TRBD2 | TGTGCCAGCCGGACTAGCGGGGGGAAAGAGACCCAGTACTTC | CASRTSGGKETQYF
TRBJ1-1 | 15 | few | TRBV5-4 | - | TGTGCCAGCAGCTTCACAGCGCGAGGGAACACTGAAGCTTTCTTT | CASSFTARGNTEAFF
TRBJ2-1 | 13 | many | TRBV12-3/TRBV12-4 | - | TGTGCCAGCAGTTTGGTAGGATGGAATGAGCAGTTCTTC | CASSLVGWNEQFF
TRBJ2-1 | 14 | many | TRBV2 | TRBD2 | TGTGCCAGCAGTGAAGTAGGTCTAGCGGTTGAGCAGTTCTTC | CASSEVGLAVEQFF
TRBJ2-1 | 16 | many | TRBV7-8 | TRBD2 | TGTGCCAGCAGCTTCGCCGGGACTAGCGGGAGTTATGAGCAGTTCTTC | CASSFAGTSGSYEQFF
TRBJ1-1 | 17 | - | TRBV5-6 | TRBD1 | TGTGCCACCCGAAAGGGAAGGGGGCTTCTTATGGACACTGAAGCTTTCTTT | CATRKGRGLLMDTEAFF
TRBJ2-7 | 12 | many | TRBV7-9 | TRBD2 | TGTGCCAGCAGCTGGGAGGGGAACGAGCAGTACTTC | CASSWEGNEQYF
TRBJ2-5 | 16 | many | TRBV7-8 | TRBD2 | TGTGCCAGCAGCGTCACTAGCGGGAGGGCGGGGGAGACCCAGTACTTC | CASSVTSGRAGETQYF
TRBJ2-5 | 14 | many | TRBV6-1 | - | TGTGCCAGCAGTTTCGACAGCGTCGAAGAGACCCAGTACTTC | CASSFDSVEETQYF
TRBJ2-7 | 13 | many | TRBV30 | TRBD2 | TGTGCCTGGAGTAGCGGGAACTCCTACGAGCAGTACTTC | CAWSSGNSYEQYF
TRBJ2-1 | 14 | - | TRBV7-9 | - | TGTGCCAGCAGCCCCAGGGGACTCCCACCCCTTCAGTTCTTC | CASSPRGLPPLQFF
TRBJ2-7 | 12 | few | TRBV6-9 | - | TGTGCCAGCAGTTACGCCAACTACGAGCAGTACTTC | CASSYANYEQYF
TRBJ2-5 | 14 | - | TRBV6-5 | - | TGTGCCAGCAGTTACTACCGATACCAAGAGACCCAGTACTTC | CASSYYRYQETQYF
TRBJ2-1 | 19 | many | TRBV7-8 | - | TGTGCCAGCAGCTTAGGAGTGGGGGGGGGCGTAAACGACTACAATGAGCAGTTCTTC | CASSLGVGGGVNDYNEQFF
TRBJ2-1 | 18 | many | TRBV20-1 | TRBD2 | TGCAGTGCTAGAGACGTAGCCGGGACTAGCGGGAGACGTTATGAGCAGTTCTTC | CSARDVAGTSGRRYEQFF
TRBJ1-5 | 16 | many | TRBV2 | - | TGTGCCAGCAGTGAAGCGGGGGGGGATAGCAATCAGCCCCAGCATTTT | CASSEAGGDSNQPQHF
TRBJ2-1 | 14 | - | TRBV20-1 | TRBD2 | TGCAGTGCTAGAGTCCTAGCGGGAGAGGACGAGCAGTTCTTC | CSARVLAGEDEQFF
TRBJ1-4 | 14 | few | TRBV4-1 | TRBD1 | TGCGCCAGCAGCCGCCAGGGGGGGGTTGAAAAACTGTTTTTT | CASSRQGGVEKLFF
TRBJ2-3 | 15 | few | TRBV5-5 | TRBD2 | TGTGCCAGCAGCTACGGTCCCGGGGGGGCAGATACGCAGTATTTT | CASSYGPGGADTQYF
TRBJ1-4 | 22 | - | TRBV4-1 | TRBD1 | TGCGCCAGCAGCCAAGTCCAGGGGGCATTGGAGTTTTCCGCCCGGGGCGATAAAAAACTGTTTTTT | CASSQVQGALEFSARGDKKLFF
TRBJ2-3 | 18 | many | TRBV20-1 | TRBD2 | TGCAGTGCTAGAGGACCGGGACTAGCGGGGGGAAGGTCAGATACGCAGTATTTT | CSARGPGLAGGRSDTQYF
TRBJ1-5 | 14 | - | TRBV4-1 | - | TGCGCCAGCAGCCAAGAGGACGGCGATCAGCCCCAGCATTTT | CASSQEDGDQPQHF
TRBJ2-7 | 18 | many | TRBV11-2 | TRBD2 | TGTGCCAGCAGTACTAACTCCGGGACTAGCGGGAGTGCGTACGAGCAGTACTTC | CASSTNSGTSGSAYEQYF
TRBJ1-1 | 14 | many | TRBV27 | - | TGTGCCAGCAGTTTATCTTTTGGGTACTCTGAAGCTTTCTTT | CASSLSFGYSEAFF
TRBJ2-2 | 16 | many | TRBV10-2 | TRBD2 | TGCGCCAGCGTAGACTCACTAGCGGGAGGTGTCGAGGAGCTGTTTTTT | CASVDSLAGGVEELFF
TRBJ2-7 | 13 | - | TRBV28 | TRBD2 | TGTGCCAGCGGACTAGCGGGGGACTACGAGCAGTACTTC | CASGLAGDYEQYF
TRBJ2-7 | 14 | many | TRBV15 | - | TGTGCCACCAGCAGAGAAGGCCCGAGCTACGAGCAGTACTTC | CATSREGPSYEQYF
TRBJ2-1 | 15 | many | TRBV4-1 | - | TGCGCCAGCAGCCTCCTTTTGAGCTCCTACAATGAGCAGTTCTTC | CASSLLLSSYNEQFF
TRBJ2-3 | 15 | many | TRBV20-1 | TRBD1 | TGCAGTGCTACCACAGGGGGCAGTGGCACAGATACGCAGTATTTT | CSATTGGSGTDTQYF
TRBJ1-6 | 16 | many | TRBV7-8 | - | TGTGCCAGCAGCCTTTTAGGGACGGGAGGTGAATTACCCCTCCACTTT | CASSLLGTGGELPLHF
TRBJ1-6 | 13 | many | TRBV27 | - | TGTGCCAGCAGTTTATTCCAAAATTCACCCCTCCACTTT | CASSLFQNSPLHF
TRBJ2-1 | 11 | - | TRBV6-1 | - | TGTGCCAGCATAGGGGGGAATGAGCAGTTCTTC | CASIGGNEQFF
TRBJ1-1 | 15 | - | TRBV5-8 | - | TGTGCCAGCAGCTTGCGTGACAGAACGAACACTGAAGCTTTCTTT | CASSLRDRTNTEAFF
TRBJ2-3 | 18 | - | TRBV3-1 | TRBD2 | TGTGCCAGCAGCCAGGATGGTAGCGGGAGAGCTAGCACAGATACGCAGTATTTT | CASSQDGSGRASTDTQYF
TRBJ2-3 | 15 | many | TRBV28 | - | TGTGCCAGCAGTTTTATGACACCTTCCTCAGATACGCAGTATTTT | CASSFMTPSSDTQYF
TRBJ2-7 | 13 | many | TRBV27 | TRBD2 | TGTGCCAGCAGTTGGACTAGCGCCTACGAGCAGTACTTC | CASSWTSAYEQYF
TRBJ2-7 | 15 | - | TRBV11-2 | TRBD2 | TGTGCCAGCAGCTTACAAGCGGGGGACTCCTACGAGCAGTACTTC | CASSLQAGDSYEQYF
TRBJ2-1 | 14 | - | TRBV7-6 | - | TGTGCCAGCAGCTTAGTCGGTAGCCCGGATGAGCAGTTCTTC | CASSLVGSPDEQFF
TRBJ2-1 | 12 | - | TRBV12-3/TRBV12-4 | - | TGTGCCAGCAGCACCCCGGGCCATGAGCAGTTCTTC | CASSTPGHEQFF
TRBJ1-1 | 15 | few | TRBV6-1 | - | TGTGCCAGCAGGTACGTCCTTAACGACGGAACTGAAGCTTTCTTT | CASRYVLNDGTEAFF
TRBJ2-5 | 17 | - | TRBV5-1 | - | TGCGCCAGCAGCTTGTACGGGAGCGACCTTTACCAAGAGACCCAGTACTTC | CASSLYGSDLYQETQYF
TRBJ2-3 | 10 | few | TRBV29-1 | TRBD2 | TGCAGCGTTAGCGGGAATACGCAGTATTTT | CSVSGNTQYF
TRBJ1-2 | 14 | many | TRBV20-1 | - | TGCAGTGCTAGACCCGCCGCTAGGCTTAGCGGCTACACCTTC | CSARPAARLSGYTF
TRBJ2-7 | 14 | - | TRBV6-4 | - | TGTGCCAGCAGTTCCAGCCTATTTCTCATCGAGCAGTACTTC | CASSSSLFLIEQYF
TRBJ1-1 | 12 | few | TRBV20-1 | - | TGCAGTGCTACCAGGCATAACACTGAAGCTTTCTTT | CSATRHNTEAFF
TRBJ2-5 | 13 | many | TRBV12-3/TRBV12-4 | TRBD2 | TGTGCCAGCATTCTTAGCGGGGGAGAGACCCAGTACTTC | CASILSGGETQYF
TRBJ1-2 | 15 | - | TRBV18 | TRBD1 | TGTGCCAGCTCACCACGCACAGGGGCGGCCTATGGCTACACCTTC | CASSPRTGAAYGYTF
TRBJ1-1 | 11 | many | TRBV12-3/TRBV12-4 | - | TGTGCCAGCAGTTTTGGGGCCGAAGCTTTCTTT | CASSFGAEAFF
TRBJ2-1 | 15 | many | TRBV27 | TRBD2 | TGTGCCAGCAGTTTAGTGAGGACTAGCTACAATGAGCAGTTCTTC | CASSLVRTSYNEQFF
TRBJ2-1 | 14 | few | TRBV5-1 | TRBD1 | TGCGCCAGCCTACTGACAGGGGGCTCCGATGAGCAGTTCTTC | CASLLTGGSDEQFF
TRBJ2-5 | 12 | - | TRBV12-3/TRBV12-4 | - | TGTGCCAGCACCCAAAGCAGGGTGGCCCAGTACTTC | CASTQSRVAQYF
TRBJ1-1 | 14 | - | TRBV7-6 | - | TGTGCCAGCAGCTCAGATACACGGAACACTGAAGCTTTCTTT | CASSSDTRNTEAFF
TRBJ1-5 | 15 | - | TRBV7-2 | TRBD1 | TGTGCCAGCAGCTTAGGGACAGGGTATAATCAGCCCCAGCATTTT | CASSLGTGYNQPQHF